The TCR beta chain under discussion was sequenced for a study of CD8+CD57+ T cells in acquired aplastic anemia. There are 15 residues in the CDR3. V lost 4 bases and J lost 6; bases outside the gene matches: 9. Germline V gives CDR1 DFQATT, CDR2 SNEGSKA (reference sequence). CDR3 and TCR beta VDJ profiling relied on a genomic DNA template. Each CDR3 protein is one row after TCRdb ran MiXCR on the reads. Of about 81,000 distinct CDR3 sequences in the sample, about 45% were seen once. This sequence originates from a human donor in good health, serving as a control. This chain uses TRBV20-1 with TRBJ1-5, with 10 bases matching TRBD1. Sequencing was carried out using sorted CD4+, CD8+, or CD8+CD57+ T cells (not recorded which) from PBMCs. Written as DNA, the CDR3 is TGCAGTGCTATTGACAGGGGGCGCGTCAGTCAGCCCCAGCATTTT. Encoded protein: CSAIDRGRVSQPQHF.